This TCR beta chain is from a study of neurological immune-mediated disorders. This clonotype came up many times. Its antigen is unknown. This CDR3 is built from 13 residues. Trimming took 6 bases from V and 3 from J, leaving 11 bases between them. Per germline, CDR1 MNHEY and CDR2 SVGAGI. Study findings and constraints: Clinical and MRI features did not associate with the cluster found in multiple sclerosis patients. The greatest degree of TCR clonal expansion was observed in HTLV-1-associated myelopathy, with the lowest in multiple sclerosis, below that of healthy controls. Phylogenetically, 18 of 34 multiple sclerosis patients' repertoires fell into one related-CDR3 cluster, a possible signature.

One entry per CDR3 protein results from TCRdb running MiXCR on the 5' RACE reads. The table has tens of thousands of distinct CDR3 sequences, around 4.4% seen once. The unsorted libraries were generated from a total of 2 million PBMCs, which had been stored in RNAlater at -80 C. The rearrangement uses TRBV6-5 and TRBJ1-1, with D unclear. The sample was PBMCs. This clonotype was obtained from a man aged 50-59 years with multiple sclerosis. CDR3 nucleotides: TGTGCCAGCAGCCCCTCGGTTTACACTGAAGCTTTCTTT. Encoded protein: CASSPSVYTEAFF.